This TCR beta chain was recorded in a study of breast tumors, draining lymph nodes, adjacent tissues. Breast cancer patients provided tissue from their axillary draining lymph nodes. The study, taken as a whole, reports: Tumors had less TCR diversity than lymph nodes, more than nontumor tissue. Luminal-like breast cancer showed significantly higher tumor–nontumor repertoire similarity than basal-like.

This clonotype was recorded many times. The antigen is unknown. MiXCR was run by TCRdb on the multiplex PCR reads, yielding one entry per CDR3 protein. Altogether approximately 180,000 distinct CDR3 sequences are present, about 33% being singletons, with the ten largest covering 3.8%. This CDR3 contains 15 residues. V was cut by 2 bases and J by 2 bases, with 16 bases left in between. Germline V gene data show CDR1 as GTSNPN and CDR2 as SVGIG (reference sequence). Input material: axillary lymph node tissue. The receptor was isolated from a female donor with breast cancer. Some clones in this sample may be carry-over from other donors' samples. The V call is TRBV30, the J call TRBJ2-7, with D maybe TRBD1 (6 bases). The CDR3 reads CAWSPTGPLPYEQYF. CDR3 DNA: TGTGCCTGGAGTCCCACAGGGCCCCTCCCCTACGAGCAGTACTTC.